The sequence of this T cell receptor (beta chain) was determined in a study of T cells in Graves' hyperthyroidism and ophthalmopathy. Study context: Peripheral blood was obtained at initial diagnosis, preceding any treatment. General observations from the study: Clonotypes that were expanded in thyroid above 0.001 mostly appeared in blood too.

Worth noting for this clonotype: Its antigen is as yet unknown. At one end the junction does not follow the germline gene, possibly because of a read error.

Regions amplified from RNA transcripts were the TCR beta CDR3 regions. Researchers ran a first-round RT-PCR on the TCR CDR3 using the HTBI primer set. TCRdb ran MiXCR on the multiplex PCR reads and lists one entry per CDR3 protein. The sample includes about 400,000 distinct CDR3 sequences, about 15% of them seen just once. The study excluded patients with uncontrolled infection, other autoimmune disease, pregnancy or lactation. The PBMCs were sourced from fresh peripheral blood (more than 9 ml). Germline lookup yields CDR1 SGHDN and CDR2 FVKESK. The CDR3 consists of 16 residues. The TCR originated in a woman in her 30s with Graves' ophthalmopathy. Sample: blood. The V gene is TRBV14, the J gene TRBJ1-2, with D tentatively TRBD1 (5 bases). CDR3 nucleotides: TGTGCCAGCAGCCAAGCGGAGCAGGGAATCCACTACGGCTACACCTTC. Residues: CASSQAEQGIHYGYTF.